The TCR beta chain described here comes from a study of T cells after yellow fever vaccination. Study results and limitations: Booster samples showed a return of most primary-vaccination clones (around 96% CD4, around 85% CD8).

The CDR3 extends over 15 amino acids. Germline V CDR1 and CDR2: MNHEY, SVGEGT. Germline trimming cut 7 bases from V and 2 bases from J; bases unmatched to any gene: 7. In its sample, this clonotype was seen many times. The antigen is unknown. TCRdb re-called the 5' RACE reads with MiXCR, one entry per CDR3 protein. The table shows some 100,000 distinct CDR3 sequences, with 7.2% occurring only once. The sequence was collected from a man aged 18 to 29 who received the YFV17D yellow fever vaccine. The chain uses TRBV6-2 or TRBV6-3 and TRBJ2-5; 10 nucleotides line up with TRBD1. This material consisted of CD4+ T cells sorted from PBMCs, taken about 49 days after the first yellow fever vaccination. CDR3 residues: CASNPPGQGQETQYF. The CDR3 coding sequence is TGTGCCAGCAACCCTCCGGGACAGGGGCAAGAGACCCAGTACTTC.